What follows is one TCR beta chain and its context. This specimen comes from a study of T cell changes during pregnancy in multiple sclerosis. Assay used: immunoSEQ multiplex PCR; TCRdb lists only in-frame clones, some missing. The data contain about 83,000 clones, about 89% of them seen just once; the ten biggest clones take up 3.5% to 4%. The germline gives CDR1 MNHNS, CDR2 SASEGT. CDR3 length: 13 amino acids. The V end lost 1 base, the J end lost 9 bases, and 9 bases lay between the germline ends. V usage is TRBV6-1 and J usage is TRBJ2-2, with D hard to call. The source was PBMCs, collected in the first trimester of pregnancy. The receptor comes from a female donor in good health, serving as a control in a pregnancy study. Some clones in this sample may be carry-over from other donors' samples. The CDR3 nucleotides are TGTGCCAGCAGTGAAGAGGCGGCCCGGGAGCTGTTTTTT. It codes for CASSEEAARELFF.